The 26 T cell receptor beta chains listed next were all sequenced from one sample in a study of T cells in Graves' hyperthyroidism and ophthalmopathy. TCR beta CDR3 regions were amplified from RNA. First-round RT-PCR of the TCR CDR3 relied on the HTBI primer set. TCRdb reprocessed the multiplex PCR reads via MiXCR and lists one record per CDR3 protein. The sample consists of about 710,000 distinct CDR3 sequences, about 15% of them appearing once. Sequenced: blood. The origin of the receptors is a man aged 18 to 30 with Graves' hyperthyroidism.

This sequence joins TRBV6-2 or TRBV6-3 and TRBJ2-4; TRBD2 agrees at 14 bases. The CDR3 extends over 17 amino acids. V was pared by 6 bases and J by 0 bases, with 4 bases of the junction left unmatched. The germline V gene encodes CDR1 MNHEY and CDR2 SVGEGT. In DNA, the CDR3 is TGTGCCAGCAGCGGGACTAGCGGGAGACTAGCCAAAAACATTCAGTACTTC. It specifies CASSGTSGRLAKNIQYF.

Many counts were recorded for this clonotype. V usage is TRBV20-1 and J usage is TRBJ1-2; D not certain. The CDR3 has 13 amino acids. V was trimmed by 4 bases and J by 8 bases, leaving 17 bases between them. CDR1 and CDR2 from the germline V gene are DFQATT and SNEGSKA (reference sequence). CDR3 coding DNA: TGCAGTGCTACACTCCGGGGAGGGAACGGCTACACCTTC. This gives the protein CSATLRGGNGYTF.

This clonotype occurred a few times. The rearrangement links TRBV14 to TRBJ2-1, with TRBD2 matching over 7 bases. Germline CDR1 is SGHDN and CDR2 is FVKESK. This CDR3 is built from 14 residues. The V gene end was trimmed by 4 bases and the J gene end by 6 bases; junction bases not matched to a gene: 6. The CDR3, as DNA: TGTGCCAGCAGCCGGTCTAGCGGTACCAATGAGCAGTTCTTC. The encoded protein is CASSRSSGTNEQFF. The full variable domain, in which reference TRBV14 and TRBJ2-1 provide the parts outside the CDR3, is EAGVTQFPSHSVIEKGQTVTLRCDPISGHDNLYWYRRVMGKEIKFLLHFVKESKQDESGMPNNRFLAERTGGTYSTLKVQPAELEDSGVYFCASSRSSGTNEQFFGPGTRLTVL.

This clonotype was counted many times. The chain recombines TRBV12-3 or TRBV12-4 with TRBJ1-5; D is undetermined. V lost 3 bases, J lost 1 base, and 4 bases lay in between. This CDR3 has 13 residues. The DNA of the CDR3 is TGTGCCAGCAGTTTCCTCAGCAATCAGCCCCAGCATTTT. Translation gives CASSFLSNQPQHF.

This clonotype has just a few counts. The chain links TRBV7-9 to TRBJ2-2; perhaps TRBD1 as D (5 bases). Germline V gene data show CDR1 as SEHNR and CDR2 as FQNEAQ (reference sequence). The CDR3 extends over 14 amino acids. V dropped 5 bases and J dropped 9 bases, with 16 bases sitting between them. CDR3 DNA: TGTGCCAGCAGCCACGACAGTTCTTCCAGGGAGCTGTTTTTT. This gives the protein CASSHDSSSRELFF. Full variable domain (rest looked up from reference TRBV7-9 and TRBJ2-2): DTGVSQNPRHKITKRGQNVTFRCDPISEHNRLYWYRQTLGQGPEFLTYFQNEAQLEKSRLLSDRFSAERPKGSFSTLEIQRTEQGDSAMYLCASSHDSSSRELFFGEGSRLTVL.

This clonotype appeared many times. This rearrangement joins TRBV12-3 or TRBV12-4 to TRBJ2-1, with TRBD1 matching 10 bases. J gave up 10 bases and V 2 bases, and 5 bases lay outside the gene matches. The CDR3 runs to 14 residues. In nucleotides, the CDR3 is TGTGCCAGCAGTTTAAGGGACAGGGGATACGAGCAGTTCTTC. It specifies CASSLRDRGYEQFF.

As regards this clonotype: It may be a read error: a sequence one base away is much more abundant. The gene calls are TRBV18 and TRBJ2-3; 7 bases agree with TRBD2. The CDR3 spans 15 residues. The germline CDR1 and CDR2 sequences are KGHSH and LQKENI. The CDR3 DNA reads as TGTGCCAGCTCACCGCGGGGGTTGTTTACAGATACGCGGTATTTT. It yields the protein CASSPRGLFTDTRYF.

There are many counts of this clonotype. The V and J genes are TRBV5-1 and TRBJ1-1; the match to TRBD1 covers 8 bases. With 3 bases clipped from V and 4 bases from J, the junction kept 8 bases outside the gene matches. Germline V gene lookup returns CDR1 SGHRS and CDR2 YFSETQ. This CDR3 contains 15 residues. CDR3 DNA sequence: TGCGCCAGCAGCTCACAAGGACAGGGAGGCACTGAAGCTTTCTTT. Amino acid sequence: CASSSQGQGGTEAFF.

This clonotype occurred many times. This rearrangement joins TRBV7-8 to TRBJ2-7; D assignment may be TRBD1 or TRBD2 (5 bases each). This CDR3 contains 13 residues. The germline CDR1 and CDR2 sequences are SGHVS and FQNEAQ. Between the trimmed V and J ends, which lost 2 bases and 6 bases, there was a span of 11 bases. The CDR3: CASSLWGLGEQYF. For the CDR3, the DNA is TGTGCCAGCAGCTTATGGGGGTTAGGCGAGCAGTACTTC.

The CDR3 coding sequence is TGTGCCAGCAGTTACTACGAAAGCACAGATACGCAGTATTTT. It translates to CASSYYESTDTQYF. The V and J genes are TRBV6-9 and TRBJ2-3; D is unresolved. Trimming left V 3 bases short and J 0 bases short, with 7 bases between. The CDR3 runs to 14 residues. The germline V gene has CDR1 MNHGY and CDR2 SVAAGI.

This clonotype was observed a handful of times. The rearrangement uses TRBV20-1 and TRBJ2-2, with 10 bases identical to TRBD2. This CDR3 has 17 residues. The germline gives CDR1 DFQATT, CDR2 SNEGSKA (reference sequence). The V gene end was trimmed by 1 base and the J gene end by 5 bases; junction bases not matched to a gene: 10. CDR3 region: CSARVASGRARTGELFF. Written as DNA, the CDR3 is TGCAGTGCTAGAGTAGCAAGCGGGAGGGCCAGAACCGGGGAGCTGTTTTTT.

The CDR3 spells CASSLKREGEQFF. CDR3 in DNA: TGCGCCAGCAGCTTAAAACGGGAGGGTGAGCAGTTCTTC. V gene TRBV5-1 combines with J gene TRBJ2-1, with 8 positions matching TRBD2. CDR1 and CDR2 (germline): SGHRS, YFSETQ. V trimming: 2 bases; J trimming: 9 bases; junction bases outside the gene matches: 4. CDR3 length: 13 amino acids.

This clonotype appeared many times. This chain connects TRBV28 to TRBJ2-7, with D possibly TRBD2 on 7 matching bases. The length of the CDR3 is 18 residues. Germline loops: CDR1 MDHEN, CDR2 SYDVKM. Trimming left V 8 bases short and J 0 bases short, with 26 bases between. CDR3 amino acids: CASLPSYGRGASSYEQYF. CDR3 bases: TGTGCCAGCCTTCCCTCATATGGCCGGGGGGCGAGCTCCTACGAGCAGTACTTC.

Ten or more counts support this clonotype. The chain combines TRBV24-1 with TRBJ2-2; 8 bases fit TRBD1. Looked up from germline, CDR1 is KGHDR and CDR2 is SFDVKD. With 4 bases clipped from V and 3 bases from J, the junction kept 3 bases outside the gene matches. The CDR3 covers 15 residues. The CDR3 nucleotides read TGTGCCACCAGTGACCGGACAGGGTACACCGGGGAGCTGTTTTTT. The encoded protein is CATSDRTGYTGELFF.

There are many counts of this clonotype. The chain uses TRBV9 and TRBJ2-7; D possibly corresponds to TRBD2 (6 bases). V was cut by 2 bases and J by 2 bases, with 11 bases left in between. Germline CDR1 and CDR2: SGDLS and YYNGEE. The CDR3 spans 14 residues. CDR3 sequence reads: CASSVGAGPYEQYF. The CDR3 coding sequence is TGTGCCAGCAGCGTTGGAGCGGGCCCCTACGAGCAGTACTTC.

V usage is TRBV7-2 and J usage is TRBJ2-3; D is undetermined. The CDR3 is 12 amino acids. V was shortened by 5 bases and J by 8 bases, with 11 bases between the two germline ends. Germline assignment: CDR1 SGHTA and CDR2 FQGNSA. CDR3 DNA sequence: TGTGCCAGCAGCCCCCCGGCGAGTACGCAGTATTTT. Its translation: CASSPPASTQYF.

This clonotype has a handful of counts. This chain uses TRBV15 with TRBJ1-5, with no clear D. Trimming pared 1 base from V and 3 bases from J, leaving 22 bases between. CDR3 length: 19 residues. Germline loops: CDR1 LNHNV, CDR2 YYDKDF (reference sequence). For the CDR3, the DNA is TGTGCCACCAGCAGAGTGAAGGGTGGGCCTCGGTTTGTCAATCAGCCCCAGCATTTT. Amino acids: CATSRVKGGPRFVNQPQHF. Using reference TRBV15 and TRBJ1-5 for the parts outside the CDR3, the full variable domain is DAMVIQNPRYQVTQFGKPVTLSCSQTLNHNVMYWYQQKSSQAPKLLFHYYDKDFNNEADTPDNFQSRRPNTSFCFLDIRSPGLGDTAMYLCATSRVKGGPRFVNQPQHFGDGTRLSIL.

This clonotype has at least ten counts. The chain carries TRBV7-3 and TRBJ1-6; D remains ambiguous. Trimming pared 1 base from V and 7 bases from J, leaving 14 bases between. There are 16 residues in the CDR3. The germline V gene encodes CDR1 SGHTA and CDR2 FQGTGA. The CDR3 DNA reads as TGTGCCAGCAGCTTAAATCCTCCGGGTTGGAATTCACCCCTCCACTTT. This encodes CASSLNPPGWNSPLHF.

This clonotype has more than one count but fewer than ten. The chain couples TRBV18 to TRBJ2-1; 7 bases agree with TRBD2. Germline CDR1 reads KGHSH; CDR2 reads LQKENI. The CDR3 runs 16 residues. With V trimmed by 4 bases and J by 8 bases, 14 bases remained unmatched. The CDR3 DNA reads TGTGCCAGCTCACAGTCTAAGGGGAGGGCTGTGGATGAGCAGTTCTTC. It is translated as CASSQSKGRAVDEQFF.

The sample holds a few counts of this clonotype. The rearrangement joins TRBV11-2 to TRBJ2-4, with 7 bases aligning to TRBD1. V dropped 5 bases and J dropped 15; count of bases not matched to a gene: 19. Germline loops: CDR1 SGHAT, CDR2 FQNNGV. This CDR3 comprises 15 residues. CDR3: CASSPRDSRKNMVYF. The CDR3 DNA reads as TGTGCCAGCAGCCCGAGGGACAGTAGAAAAAATATGGTGTACTTC.

Many counts were recorded for this clonotype. The chain employs TRBV24-1 and TRBJ2-7; D possibly corresponds to TRBD1 (6 bases). From germline, CDR1 is KGHDR and CDR2 SFDVKD. This CDR3 is 13 amino acids long. V lost 7 bases to trimming and J lost 4 bases, with 13 bases between them. The CDR3 region is CATSTGHKYEQYF. The CDR3 DNA is TGTGCCACCAGCACGGGACACAAGTACGAGCAGTACTTC.

For this clonotype: A read error is possible here, since a much larger clone lies one base away. As the CDR3 is not closed by the conserved phenylalanine or tryptophan, this likely results from a read error. V gene TRBV11-2 combines with J gene TRBJ2-5; D perhaps matches TRBD2 (6 bases). V was shortened by 2 bases and J by 1 base, with 8 bases between the two germline ends. Germline values: CDR1 SGHAT, CDR2 FQNNGV. This CDR3 is 14 amino acids long. CDR3 coding DNA: TGTGCCAGCAGCTTACCGGGGGTCCAAGAGACCCAGTACCTC. It yields the protein CASSLPGVQETQYL.

A few counts support this clonotype. The chain combines TRBV20-1 with TRBJ2-7; 8 nucleotides align to TRBD1. V lost 6 bases and J lost 0; bases outside the gene matches: 10. The CDR3 is 15 residues long. The germline V gene encodes CDR1 DFQATT and CDR2 SNEGSKA (reference sequence). This chain's CDR3 is CSASTGTGGSYEQYF. CDR3 bases: TGCAGTGCGTCCACCGGGACAGGAGGCTCCTACGAGCAGTACTTC.

A few counts support this clonotype. This chain connects TRBV5-1 to TRBJ2-7, with D uncertain. Deletions cut 1 base from V and 6 bases from J, with 8 bases between. Germline assignment: CDR1 SGHRS and CDR2 YFSETQ. The CDR3 has 12 amino acids. CDR3 nucleotides: TGCGCCAGCAGCTTGACCGGACCCGAGCAGTACTTC. This gives the protein CASSLTGPEQYF.

This clonotype was picked up many times. This sequence joins TRBV11-2 and TRBJ2-7; D not resolved. The CDR3 is made up of 14 amino acids. Germline values: CDR1 SGHAT, CDR2 FQNNGV. V was clipped by 5 bases and J by 3 bases, with 14 bases between them. The CDR3 region is CASSDMRMFYEQYF. CDR3 nucleotide sequence: TGTGCCAGCAGCGACATGCGGATGTTCTACGAGCAGTACTTC.

This clonotype showed up just a few times. The chain recombines TRBV27 with TRBJ1-2, with D possibly being TRBD1 (5 bases). The CDR3 extends over 16 amino acids. V lost 3 bases to trimming and J lost 4 bases, with 18 bases between them. The germline V gene has CDR1 MNHEY and CDR2 SMNVEV (reference sequence). CDR3 DNA: TGTGCCAGCAGTTTCCTCAGGGAACTGCGATCCTATGGCTACACCTTC. Encoded protein: CASSFLRELRSYGYTF.